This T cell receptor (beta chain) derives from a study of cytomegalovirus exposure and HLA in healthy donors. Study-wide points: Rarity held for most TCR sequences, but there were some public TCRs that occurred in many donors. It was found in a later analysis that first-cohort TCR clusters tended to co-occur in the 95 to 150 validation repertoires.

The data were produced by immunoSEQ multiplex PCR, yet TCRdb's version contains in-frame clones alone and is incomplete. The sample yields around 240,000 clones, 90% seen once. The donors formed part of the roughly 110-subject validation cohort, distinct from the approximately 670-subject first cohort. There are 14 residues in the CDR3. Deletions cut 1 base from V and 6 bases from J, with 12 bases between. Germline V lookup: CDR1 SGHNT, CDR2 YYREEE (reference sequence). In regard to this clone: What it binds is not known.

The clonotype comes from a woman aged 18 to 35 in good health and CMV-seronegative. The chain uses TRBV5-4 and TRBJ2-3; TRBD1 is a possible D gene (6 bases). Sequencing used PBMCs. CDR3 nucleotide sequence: TGTGCCAGCAGCTTGCAACAGGGAACGGATACGCAGTATTTT. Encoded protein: CASSLQQGTDTQYF.